This T cell receptor (beta chain) was profiled in a study of memory CD4+ T cells and cytomegalovirus serostatus. Repertoires were generated with immunoSEQ multiplex PCR, while TCRdb's copy carries only in-frame clones and drops some. The profile shows just under 60,000 clones, 80% to 85% of them singletons. Germline assignment: CDR1 MDHEN and CDR2 SYDVKM. V was pared by 9 bases and J by 6 bases, with 18 bases between. The CDR3 is made up of 14 amino acids. The sort gate was single viable CD3+CD4+CD8-CD45RO+ cells for memory CD4+ T cells. What was sequenced was memory CD4+ T cells from blood. The V gene is TRBV28, the J gene TRBJ1-5; D is unclear. The source is an adult in good health and CMV-seronegative. For the CDR3, the DNA is TGTGCCAGTCAAAATCTCGGTGGGCGTCAGCCCCAGCATTTT. Its translation: CASQNLGGRQPQHF. The variable domain in full, with the rest retrieved from reference TRBV28 and TRBJ1-5, is DVKVTQSSRYLVKRTGEKVFLECVQDMDHENMFWYRQDPGLGLRLIYFSYDVKMKEKGDIPEGYSVSREKKERFSLILESASTNQTSMYLCASQNLGGRQPQHFGDGTRLSIL.